This is a list of T cell receptor beta chains from one sample in a study of blood T cell repertoires in COVID-19. TCRdb's copy holds only in-frame clones and misses some; the assay was immunoSEQ multiplex PCR. This table has around 66,000 clones, roughly 75% appearing once. Source material: peripheral blood. These receptors came from a human donor in a cohort sampled during active COVID-19. The CDR3 runs from the conserved cysteine through the conserved F or W. Only some rows state a clone size, as once, few, many or a class for expanded clones.

j_call: TRBJ1-6
clone_size: -
v_call: TRBV7-2
cdr3_aa: CASSLGGQYNSPLHF

j_call: TRBJ2-1
clone_size: -
v_call: TRBV24-1
cdr3_aa: CATSDRSGEYYNEQFF

j_call: TRBJ1-1
clone_size: -
v_call: TRBV6-6
cdr3_aa: CASTTGGGTEAFF

j_call: TRBJ1-3
clone_size: -
v_call: TRBV19
cdr3_aa: CATGGTLSSGNTIYF

j_call: TRBJ1-3
clone_size: -
v_call: TRBV11-3
cdr3_aa: CASSSGQIGDTIYF

j_call: TRBJ2-7
clone_size: -
v_call: TRBV5-8
cdr3_aa: CASSPGRTLGSYEQYF

j_call: TRBJ1-4
clone_size: few
v_call: TRBV6-5
cdr3_aa: CASSSYRGVNEKLFF

j_call: TRBJ2-5
clone_size: -
v_call: TRBV3-1/TRBV3-2
cdr3_aa: CASEDRGQETQYF

j_call: TRBJ2-2
clone_size: few
v_call: TRBV6-5
cdr3_aa: CASSYAELSGELFF

j_call: TRBJ1-2
clone_size: -
v_call: TRBV9
cdr3_aa: CASSVFGGAHGYTF

j_call: TRBJ2-7
clone_size: -
v_call: TRBV19
cdr3_aa: CASSIGGLARDEQYF

j_call: TRBJ2-1
clone_size: -
v_call: TRBV6-2/TRBV6-3
cdr3_aa: CASSYPGLGREQFF

j_call: TRBJ2-3
clone_size: -
v_call: TRBV9
cdr3_aa: CASSVLDRTSTDTQYF

j_call: TRBJ2-3
clone_size: -
v_call: TRBV11-3
cdr3_aa: CASSLDGGYSTDTQYF

j_call: TRBJ2-2
clone_size: -
v_call: TRBV19
cdr3_aa: CASSGRSPNTGELFF